These 25 T cell receptor beta chains share one sample of origin, sequenced in a study of T cell clonality in common variable immunodeficiency. TCRdb's copy holds only in-frame clones and misses some; the assay was immunoSEQ multiplex PCR. In total the sample includes around 57,000 clones, none of them seen once. The sequenced sample was peripheral blood mononuclear cells. These receptors were taken from a person aged 18 to 69 in good health.

For this clone: The CDR3 extends 3 residues past the end of the read, so its final part is completed from the germline J gene. The V call is TRBV5-6, the J call TRBJ2-3; tentatively, D is TRBD2 (6 bases). In germline, CDR1 is SGHDT, CDR2 YYEEEE. The CDR3 length is 15 residues. CDR3 sequence reads: CASSLSSAGSQPQYF. Incomplete CDR3 DNA: TGTGCCAGCAGCTTGAGCTCGGCGGGAAGTCAGCCG.

The sequenced part of the CDR3 DNA is TGTGCCAGCAGTAAAGACAGGGGGAGCTACGAC. It translates to CASSKDRGSYD. In full, the CDR3 reads CASSKDRGSYDYTF. This rearrangement joins TRBV6-1 to TRBJ1-2; the match to TRBD1 covers 9 bases. The DNA ends 3 residues before the CDR3 does, and the rest of the CDR3 is filled in from the germline J gene. CDR3 size: 14 residues. Looked up from germline, CDR1 is MNHNS and CDR2 is SASEGT.

Regarding this clone: A much larger clone lies a single base off, so this may be a read error. Read sequence stops 3 residues before the CDR3 end, and the germline J gene provides the missing end. This chain uses TRBV6-2 or TRBV6-3 with TRBJ1-3, with a possible D match to TRBD1 (6 bases). The CDR3 is made up of 14 amino acids. In germline, CDR1 is MNHEY, CDR2 SVGEGT. Here the CDR3 reads CASMPQGRGSTIYF. The DNA read from the CDR3 is TGTGCCAGCATGCCCCAGGGGAGAGGAAGCACC.

This clone has a count of ten or more. Coverage ceases 3 residues before the CDR3 finishes, and the germline J gene fills in the end. The V call is TRBV20-1, the J call TRBJ2-5; 11 bases are a match to TRBD2. The germline gives CDR1 DFQATT, CDR2 SNEGSKA (reference sequence). Germline trimming cut 2 bases from V and 7 bases from J; bases unmatched to any gene: 9. CDR3 length: 15 residues. CDR3 DNA (partial): TGCAGTGCTAGACAACTAGCGGGGGCTCTGACGACC. This encodes CSARQLAGALTT. The entire CDR3 protein is CSARQLAGALTTQYF.

This clone turned up a few times. The CDR3 goes on 3 residues after the read ends, and that part is filled in from the germline J gene. This chain joins TRBV5-1 and TRBJ2-7, with D possibly being TRBD1 (7 bases). CDR3 length equals 16 residues. Trimming cost V 1 base and J 4 bases, with 18 bases left between them. Per the germline V gene, CDR1 is SGHRS and CDR2 is YFSETQ. The CDR3 sequence: CASSLFGGTEDYEQYF. The CDR3 bases that were read are TGCGCCAGCAGCTTGTTTGGGGGGACAGAAGATTACGAG.

At least ten counts were recorded for this clone. The read comes to an end 3 residues before the CDR3 does, leaving the germline J gene to fill in the end. The chain links TRBV11-2 to TRBJ2-4, with D unresolved. The germline V gene encodes CDR1 SGHAT and CDR2 FQNNGV. With 0 bases removed from V and 6 bases from J, the gap between germline ends came to 6 bases. The length of the CDR3 is 13 residues. The CDR3 here is CASSLEPRNIQYF. Partial CDR3 DNA: TGTGCCAGCAGCTTAGAACCCAGAAACATT. The full variable domain, rest sourced from reference TRBV11-2 and TRBJ2-4, is EAGVAQSPRYKIIEKRQSVAFWCNPISGHATLYWYQQILGQGPKLLIQFQNNGVVDDSQLPKDRFSAERLKGVDSTLKIQPAKLEDSAVYLCASSLEPRNIQYFGAGTRLSVL.

Only a few counts were recorded for this clone. From the germline J gene comes the end of the CDR3, since the read stops 3 residues before it. The rearrangement links TRBV6-2 or TRBV6-3 to TRBJ1-2; D is unresolved. Germline V gene sequence: CDR1 MNHEY, CDR2 SVGEGT. There are 17 residues in the CDR3. The covered CDR3 bases are TGTGCCAGCAGTCATGACGGACTAGCGGACTCCTACAATGAC. This codes for CASSHDGLADSYND. The full CDR3 sequence reads CASSHDGLADSYNDYTF.

Many counts were recorded for this clone. This chain's CDR3 is CASSIRQRNTGELFF. Incomplete CDR3 DNA: TGTGCCAGTAGTATTAGACAGAGGAACACCGGGGAG. The rearrangement joins TRBV19 to TRBJ2-2; a possible D gene is TRBD1 (5 bases). The read gets to within 3 residues of the CDR3 end, and the germline J gene fills in the rest. The CDR3 covers 15 residues. The germline V gene encodes CDR1 LNHDA and CDR2 SQIVND (reference sequence). The V gene lost 3 bases and the J gene lost 1 base, with 9 bases spanning the gap.

In this sample, this clone turned up many times. The CDR3 end lies 3 residues beyond the end of the read and is filled in from the germline J gene. The gene calls are TRBV6-1 and TRBJ2-4; the D gene is possibly TRBD1 (6 bases). Germline loops: CDR1 MNHNS, CDR2 SASEGT. Trimming stripped 2 bases from V and 3 bases from J, with 14 bases between. The CDR3 loop spans 16 amino acids. The CDR3 DNA, read in part, is TGTGCCAGCAGTGAATCCCCAGGGGTTTTCAAAAACATT. Amino acid sequence: CASSESPGVFKNI. In full, the CDR3 is CASSESPGVFKNIQYF.

This clone was seen at least ten times. Sequencing ends 3 residues short of the CDR3 end; the germline J gene provides the rest. V and J are TRBV6-1 and TRBJ2-3; D perhaps matches TRBD1 (6 bases). The CDR3 consists of 15 residues. The V end lost 4 bases, the J end lost 2 bases, and 13 bases lay between the germline ends. Germline V CDR1 and CDR2: MNHNS, SASEGT. The sequenced part of the CDR3 DNA is TGTGCCAGCAGTGCCAGGGGTTCAGACACAGATACG. It yields the protein CASSARGSDTDT. The CDR3 as a whole reads CASSARGSDTDTQYF.

The sample holds many counts of this clone. The read falls 3 residues short of the CDR3 end, and the missing part is taken from the germline J gene. This chain connects TRBV6-1 to TRBJ2-2; unclear D gene. The CDR3 has 16 residues. Looked up from germline, CDR1 is MNHNS and CDR2 is SASEGT. The ends were cut back, 2 bases at V and 7 bases at J, with 17 bases in the middle. CDR3 region: CASSERNAVNVGELFF. Incomplete CDR3 DNA: TGTGCCAGCAGTGAAAGGAATGCGGTTAATGTCGGGGAG.

This clone was observed many times. From the germline J gene comes the end of the CDR3, since the read stops 3 residues before it. This rearrangement joins TRBV3-1 (or the pseudogene TRBV3-2) to TRBJ2-5, with TRBD1 as a possible D gene (6 bases). V gave up 6 bases and J gave up 7 bases, with 27 bases separating them. The CDR3 extends over 17 amino acids. Per germline, CDR1 LGHDT and CDR2 YNNKEL (reference sequence). The chain's CDR3 is CASRPMTVDRRTGTQYF. The CDR3 DNA, read in part, is TGTGCCAGCAGGCCAATGACCGTGGACAGACGCACAGGGACC.

This clone was found many times. The read stops 3 residues short of the end of the CDR3; the missing end is completed from the germline J gene. The chain employs TRBV5-1 and TRBJ2-3; maybe TRBD2 (6 bases). Trimming pared 0 bases from V and 4 bases from J, leaving 12 bases between. Germline-derived CDR1 and CDR2 are SGHRS and YFSETQ. The CDR3 totals 15 residues. The chain's CDR3 is CASSLDRGFSDTQYF. Partial CDR3 DNA: TGCGCCAGCAGCTTGGACCGGGGGTTTTCAGATACG.

This clone appeared many times. The DNA ends 3 residues before the CDR3 does, and the rest of the CDR3 is filled in from the germline J gene. The J gene is TRBJ2-1, the V gene TRBV6-1; D not certain. Germline CDR1 and CDR2: MNHNS and SASEGT. Trimming cost V 2 bases and J 5 bases, with 7 bases left between them. The CDR3 totals 13 residues. The CDR3 here is CASSESLNNEQFF. CDR3 DNA (partial): TGTGCCAGCAGTGAATCACTGAACAATGAG.

This clone was picked up many times. The sequenced part of the CDR3 DNA is TGCGCCAGCAGCTTGTCGGGGGAGGGGCCC. Amino acid sequence: CASSLSGEGP. The CDR3 in its entirety is CASSLSGEGPLHF. The chain is built from TRBV5-1 and TRBJ1-6; D might be TRBD1 (5 bases). The observed sequence ends 3 residues before the CDR3 terminus, with the missing tail filled in from the germline J gene. The CDR3 length is 13 residues. CDR1 and CDR2 from the germline V gene are SGHRS and YFSETQ.

The sample holds many counts of this clone. The CDR3 goes on 3 residues after the read ends, and that part is filled in from the germline J gene. J is TRBJ2-2 and V is TRBV7-3; 12 positions match TRBD1. The CDR3 covers 16 residues. The germline CDR1 and CDR2 sequences are SGHTA and FQGTGA. The junction had 3 bases not matched to a gene; V was cut back by 1 base and J by 6 bases. The CDR3 DNA, read in part, is TGTGCCAGCAGCTTAATCGGGACAGGGGGCCCCGGGGAG. Residues: CASSLIGTGGPGE. The entire CDR3 protein is CASSLIGTGGPGELFF. Supplemented by reference TRBV7-3 and TRBJ2-2, the full variable domain reads GAGVSQTPSNKVTEKGKYVELRCDPISGHTALYWYRQSLGQGPEFLIYFQGTGAADDSGLPNDRFFAVRPEGSVSTLKIQRTERGDSAVYLCASSLIGTGGPGELFFGEGSRLTVL.

This clone was counted ten times or more. The read ends 3 residues before the CDR3 terminus; that terminus is restored from the germline J gene. The chain is built from TRBV6-4 and TRBJ2-7, with TRBD2 matching 8 bases. V lost 2 bases, J lost 5 bases, and 8 bases stayed unmatched. The CDR3 spans 15 residues. Germline CDR1 is MRHNA and CDR2 is SNTAGT. The CDR3 loop reads CASSDPLAGLNEQYF. The part of the CDR3 DNA that was read is TGTGCCAGCAGTGACCCTCTAGCGGGCTTGAACGAG.

To note about this clone: The read ends 3 residues shy of where the CDR3 ends; the end is completed using the germline J gene. V usage is TRBV5-1 and J usage is TRBJ2-1, with D possibly being TRBD2 (6 bases). The CDR3 length is 14 residues. V was pared by 3 bases and J by 4 bases, with 11 bases between. The V gene's germline CDR1 is SGHRS and CDR2 YFSETQ. Incomplete CDR3 DNA: TGCGCCAGCAGCTCCATGGACTATTACAATGAG. It yields the protein CASSSMDYYNE. The complete CDR3 reads CASSSMDYYNEQFF.

Judged by abundance, this clone is medium-sized. The DNA ends 3 residues before the CDR3 does, and the rest of the CDR3 is filled in from the germline J gene. The chain joins TRBV6-2 or TRBV6-3 to TRBJ2-3, with 12 nucleotides matching TRBD2. With 5 bases clipped from V and 2 bases from J, the junction kept 2 bases outside the gene matches. In germline, CDR1 is MNHEY, CDR2 SVGEGT. The CDR3 contains 15 residues. The covered CDR3 bases are TGTGCCAGCAGTCCTAGCGGGAGGGCCACAGATACG. It specifies CASSPSGRATDT. The full CDR3 protein reads CASSPSGRATDTQYF.

This clone turned up a few times. The observed sequence ends 3 residues before the CDR3 terminus, with the missing tail filled in from the germline J gene. The chain links TRBV7-8 to TRBJ2-1, with a tentative D call TRBD2 (5 bases). The CDR3 is 14 residues long. V lost 5 bases, J lost 5 bases, and 13 bases lay in between. CDR1 and CDR2 from the germline V gene are SGHVS and FQNEAQ. The CDR3 sequence is CASSPSGFHNEQFF. The DNA read from the CDR3 is TGTGCCAGCAGCCCCAGCGGATTTCACAATGAG.

This clone was detected many times. From the germline J gene comes the end of the CDR3, since the read stops 3 residues before it. This chain connects TRBV5-1 to TRBJ1-2, with 7 bases lining up with TRBD1. Germline-derived CDR1 and CDR2 are SGHRS and YFSETQ. The CDR3 runs to 15 residues. V shed 0 bases and J 4 bases; nucleotides not matched to a gene: 6. This CDR3 is CASSLGTGDFYGYTF. CDR3 DNA, as far as it was read: TGCGCCAGCAGCTTGGGCACAGGGGATTTCTATGGC.

Of note for this clone: The sequenced fragment ends 3 residues before the CDR3 boundary, so the rest is inferred from the germline J gene. The chain combines TRBV6-4 with TRBJ2-4, with D perhaps TRBD1 (6 bases). From germline, CDR1 is MRHNA and CDR2 SNTAGT. The CDR3 consists of 13 residues. CDR3 bases read: TGTGCCAGCAGTGAAGAGACAGGCTATGGT. It encodes CASSEETGYG. The CDR3 in its entirety is CASSEETGYGQYF.

This clone was recorded at least ten times. The read finishes 3 residues shy of the CDR3 end, and the germline J gene is used to complete it. The chain couples TRBV7-6 to TRBJ2-7; 9 nucleotides align to TRBD1. The germline V gene encodes CDR1 SGHVS and CDR2 FNYEAQ. This CDR3 has 15 amino acids. J lost 5 bases, V lost 5 bases, and 10 bases had no gene match. The part of the CDR3 DNA that was read is TGTGCCAGCAGCGCCGGGACAGGGAAGTCCCACGAG. Translation: CASSAGTGKSHE. In full, the CDR3 is CASSAGTGKSHEQYF.

This clone was recorded many times. Read data end 3 residues before the CDR3 end; the end is taken from the germline J gene. V usage is TRBV20-1 and J usage is TRBJ2-7, with TRBD1 as a possible D gene (5 bases). The V gene lost 6 bases and the J gene lost 3 bases, with 15 bases spanning the gap. This CDR3 has 13 residues. Germline V gives CDR1 DFQATT, CDR2 SNEGSKA (reference sequence). The CDR3 region is CSAVEGARYEQYF. CDR3 DNA (partial): TGCAGTGCCGTCGAAGGGGCTCGCTACGAG.

This clone was seen many times. The CDR3 end is not reached by the read, which stops 3 residues before it; the germline J gene fills it in. The chain uses TRBV29-1 and TRBJ2-3; the D is unclear. This CDR3 contains 12 residues. Looked up from germline, CDR1 is SQVTM and CDR2 is ANQGSEA. V dropped 3 bases and J dropped 0 bases, with 4 bases sitting between them. CDR3 DNA (partial): TGCAGCGTTGAGTCAAGCACAGATACG. Protein product: CSVESSTDT. The complete CDR3 reads CSVESSTDTQYF.